Listed below are T cell receptor beta chains from one sample, sequenced in a study of T cells in Graves' hyperthyroidism and ophthalmopathy. TCRdb passed the multiplex PCR reads through MiXCR, listing each CDR3 protein once. The table records fewer than 700,000 distinct CDR3 sequences, more than 15% of them present only once. Source material: blood. Receptors were obtained from a woman aged 18-30 years with Graves' ophthalmopathy. Each CDR3 is given with its conserved first and last residue. D genes are given only for firm matches. Clone size, where shown, is once, few, many, or a class for clones that have expanded.

d_gene: TRBD2; v_gene: TRBV29-1; len: 11; j_gene: TRBJ2-7; abundance: .; CDR3aa: CSVRRGAEQYF; CDR3nt: TGCAGCGTTCGGCGGGGGGCCGAGCAGTACTTC
d_gene: TRBD2; v_gene: TRBV6-5; len: 14; j_gene: TRBJ2-5; abundance: .; CDR3aa: CASSSSAGGETQYF; CDR3nt: TGTGCCAGCAGTTCCTCGGCGGGGGGGGAGACCCAGTACTTC
d_gene: TRBD2; v_gene: TRBV7-9; len: 16; j_gene: TRBJ2-2; abundance: .; CDR3aa: CASSLIAGRNTGELFF; CDR3nt: TGTGCCAGCAGCTTAATAGCGGGGCGGAACACCGGGGAGCTGTTTTTT
d_gene: .; v_gene: TRBV5-5; len: 14; j_gene: TRBJ1-4; abundance: .; CDR3aa: CANSLRTFGEKLFF; CDR3nt: TGTGCCAACAGCTTGCGAACTTTCGGGGAAAAACTGTTTTTT
d_gene: .; v_gene: TRBV2; len: 15; j_gene: TRBJ2-7; abundance: many; CDR3aa: CASAIGGSGLDEQYF; CDR3nt: TGTGCCAGCGCTATAGGGGGATCAGGCCTAGACGAGCAGTACTTC
d_gene: .; v_gene: TRBV5-6; len: 11; j_gene: TRBJ2-7; abundance: .; CDR3aa: CASSYAHEQYF; CDR3nt: TGTGCCAGCAGCTACGCCCACGAGCAGTACTTC
d_gene: TRBD2; v_gene: TRBV7-2; len: 16; j_gene: TRBJ2-1; abundance: .; CDR3aa: CASSLEGLAGESEQFF; CDR3nt: TGTGCCAGCAGCTTAGAGGGACTAGCGGGAGAAAGTGAGCAGTTCTTC
d_gene: .; v_gene: TRBV28; len: 14; j_gene: TRBJ2-3; abundance: many; CDR3aa: CASSLMGITDTQYF; CDR3nt: TGTGCCAGCAGTTTGATGGGGATCACAGATACGCAGTATTTT
d_gene: .; v_gene: TRBV3-1; len: 14; j_gene: TRBJ1-1; abundance: many; CDR3aa: CASSQAGSPTEAFF; CDR3nt: TGTGCCAGCAGCCAGGCGGGTTCACCCACTGAAGCTTTCTTT
d_gene: .; v_gene: TRBV6-1; len: 12; j_gene: TRBJ1-1; abundance: many; CDR3aa: CATVGGGTEAFF; CDR3nt: TGTGCCACCGTGGGGGGGGGCACTGAAGCTTTCTTT
d_gene: TRBD1; v_gene: TRBV7-3; len: 15; j_gene: TRBJ2-5; abundance: .; CDR3aa: CASRGPGQGLETQYF; CDR3nt: TGTGCCAGCAGGGGTCCGGGACAGGGGTTAGAGACCCAGTACTTC
d_gene: .; v_gene: TRBV6-1; len: 13; j_gene: TRBJ1-4; abundance: .; CDR3aa: CASSADGLVKLFF; CDR3nt: TGTGCCAGCAGTGCGGACGGACTCGTAAAACTGTTTTTT
d_gene: TRBD2; v_gene: TRBV28; len: 18; j_gene: TRBJ2-3; abundance: many; CDR3aa: CASSLLRRASGRTDTQYF; CDR3nt: TGTGCCAGCAGTTTACTACGAAGGGCTAGCGGGAGAACCGATACGCAGTATTTT
d_gene: .; v_gene: TRBV5-4; len: 14; j_gene: TRBJ1-6; abundance: .; CDR3aa: CASRETPNNSPLHF; CDR3nt: TGTGCCAGCAGAGAGACACCCAATAATTCACCCCTCCACTTT
d_gene: TRBD2; v_gene: TRBV7-2; len: 14; j_gene: TRBJ2-7; abundance: many; CDR3aa: CASRSSGSSYEQYF; CDR3nt: TGTGCCAGCAGGTCTAGCGGAAGCTCCTACGAGCAGTACTTC
d_gene: .; v_gene: TRBV28; len: 16; j_gene: TRBJ1-3; abundance: many; CDR3aa: CASSLAGAVSGNTIYF; CDR3nt: TGTGCCAGCAGTTTGGCAGGGGCCGTCTCTGGAAACACCATATATTTT
d_gene: .; v_gene: TRBV9; len: 13; j_gene: TRBJ1-4; abundance: many; CDR3aa: CASSVATNEKLFF; CDR3nt: TGTGCCAGCAGCGTAGCAACTAATGAAAAACTGTTTTTT
d_gene: .; v_gene: TRBV27; len: 15; j_gene: TRBJ1-3; abundance: .; CDR3aa: CASSVARAAGNTIYF; CDR3nt: TGTGCCAGCAGCGTAGCTCGGGCTGCTGGAAACACCATATATTTT
d_gene: TRBD1; v_gene: TRBV2; len: 14; j_gene: TRBJ2-2; abundance: many; CDR3aa: CASRTGQGTGELFF; CDR3nt: TGTGCCAGCAGGACGGGACAGGGGACCGGGGAGCTGTTTTTT
d_gene: .; v_gene: TRBV4-2; len: 16; j_gene: TRBJ1-1; abundance: .; CDR3aa: CASSQAVWGGSTEAFF; CDR3nt: TGTGCCAGCAGCCAAGCGGTCTGGGGTGGATCCACTGAAGCTTTCTTT
d_gene: .; v_gene: TRBV12-5; len: 19; j_gene: TRBJ1-3; abundance: few; CDR3aa: CASGLVQGLSLHFGNTIYF; CDR3nt: TGTGCTAGTGGTTTGGTACAGGGACTGAGTTTGCATTTCGGAAACACCATATATTTT
d_gene: TRBD1; v_gene: TRBV4-1; len: 17; j_gene: TRBJ1-5; abundance: .; CDR3aa: CASSQQTGGIYNQPQHF; CDR3nt: TGCGCCAGCAGCCAACAAACAGGGGGCATTTACAATCAGCCCCAGCATTTT
d_gene: TRBD1; v_gene: TRBV30; len: 10; j_gene: TRBJ2-7; abundance: many; CDR3aa: CAWRGGQQYF; CDR3nt: TGTGCCTGGAGAGGGGGCCAGCAGTACTTC
d_gene: .; v_gene: TRBV6-1; len: 16; j_gene: TRBJ2-1; abundance: few; CDR3aa: CASSVVGARSYNEQFF; CDR3nt: TGTGCCAGCAGTGTAGTGGGGGCGCGGTCCTACAATGAGCAGTTCTTC
d_gene: TRBD1; v_gene: TRBV5-4; len: 16; j_gene: TRBJ1-1; abundance: many; CDR3aa: CASSPRDRVMNTEAFF; CDR3nt: TGTGCCAGCAGCCCCCGGGACAGGGTGATGAACACTGAAGCTTTCTTT
d_gene: .; v_gene: TRBV5-1; len: 14; j_gene: TRBJ1-1; abundance: many; CDR3aa: CASTGLGGDTEAFF; CDR3nt: TGCGCCAGCACCGGACTAGGGGGGGACACTGAAGCTTTCTTT
d_gene: .; v_gene: TRBV4-1; len: 10; j_gene: TRBJ1-4; abundance: .; CDR3aa: CASSQEKLFF; CDR3nt: TGCGCCAGCAGCCAAGAAAAACTGTTTTTT
d_gene: .; v_gene: TRBV30; len: 11; j_gene: TRBJ1-2; abundance: many; CDR3aa: CAWRVPVGYTF; CDR3nt: TGTGCCTGGAGGGTTCCGGTTGGCTACACCTTC
d_gene: .; v_gene: TRBV30; len: 14; j_gene: TRBJ2-7; abundance: many; CDR3aa: CAWSVGGGGYEQYF; CDR3nt: TGTGCCTGGAGTGTAGGCGGAGGGGGGTACGAGCAGTACTTC
d_gene: .; v_gene: TRBV9; len: 14; j_gene: TRBJ1-1; abundance: .; CDR3aa: CASSSRSTNTEAFF; CDR3nt: TGTGCCAGCAGCTCCCGGTCGACGAACACTGAAGCTTTCTTT
d_gene: TRBD1; v_gene: TRBV5-1; len: 20; j_gene: TRBJ2-1; abundance: .; CDR3aa: CASSLVGLDRTGVGHNEQFF; CDR3nt: TGCGCCAGCAGCTTGGTTGGCCTGGACCGGACAGGGGTTGGACACAATGAGCAGTTCTTC
d_gene: .; v_gene: TRBV13; len: 15; j_gene: TRBJ2-5; abundance: .; CDR3aa: CASSPSVGFGETQYF; CDR3nt: TGTGCCAGCAGCCCAAGCGTCGGGTTCGGGGAGACCCAGTACTTC
d_gene: TRBD1; v_gene: TRBV6-1; len: 15; j_gene: TRBJ1-5; abundance: once; CDR3aa: CASTERDRGGQPQHF; CDR3nt: TGTGCCAGCACCGAGAGGGACAGGGGAGGACAGCCCCAGCATTTT
d_gene: .; v_gene: TRBV27; len: 16; j_gene: TRBJ2-1; abundance: few; CDR3aa: CASSSIRDWGKDEQFF; CDR3nt: TGTGCCAGCAGTTCAATCCGGGACTGGGGTAAGGATGAGCAGTTCTTC
d_gene: .; v_gene: TRBV3-1; len: 16; j_gene: TRBJ1-6; abundance: many; CDR3aa: CASSQDRGASNSPLHF; CDR3nt: TGTGCCAGCAGCCAAGATCGGGGGGCGAGTAATTCACCCCTCCACTTT
d_gene: .; v_gene: TRBV6-4; len: 15; j_gene: TRBJ1-1; abundance: .; CDR3aa: CASSPTETGTTEAFF; CDR3nt: TGTGCCAGCAGCCCAACGGAAACAGGGACCACTGAAGCTTTCTTT
d_gene: TRBD1; v_gene: TRBV12-3/TRBV12-4; len: 15; j_gene: TRBJ1-1; abundance: many; CDR3aa: CASSRGQAPNTEAFF; CDR3nt: TGTGCCAGCAGCCGGGGACAGGCCCCGAACACTGAAGCTTTCTTT
d_gene: .; v_gene: TRBV30; len: 13; j_gene: TRBJ1-1; abundance: many; CDR3aa: CASLRRGNREAFF; CDR3nt: TGTGCCTCCCTACGTAGGGGGAACAGGGAAGCTTTCTTT
d_gene: TRBD2; v_gene: TRBV28; len: 15; j_gene: TRBJ2-7; abundance: many; CDR3aa: CASSEGLAGAYEQYF; CDR3nt: TGTGCCAGCAGTGAAGGACTAGCGGGTGCCTACGAGCAGTACTTC
d_gene: TRBD1; v_gene: TRBV29-1; len: 13; j_gene: TRBJ2-5; abundance: many; CDR3aa: CSGRDREGVTQYF; CDR3nt: TGCAGCGGCCGGGACAGGGAAGGGGTGACCCAGTACTTC
d_gene: TRBD1; v_gene: TRBV7-6; len: 16; j_gene: TRBJ2-7; abundance: many; CDR3aa: CASSLGGTGSSYEQYF; CDR3nt: TGTGCCAGCAGCTTAGGGGGGACAGGGTCTTCCTACGAGCAGTACTTC
d_gene: .; v_gene: TRBV6-1; len: 14; j_gene: TRBJ1-6; abundance: few; CDR3aa: CASTVGASNSPLHF; CDR3nt: TGTGCCAGCACCGTTGGGGCCTCAAATTCACCCCTCCACTTT
d_gene: TRBD2; v_gene: TRBV20-1; len: 16; j_gene: TRBJ2-3; abundance: many; CDR3aa: CSATLIAGMITDTQYF; CDR3nt: TGCAGTGCTACTCTTATAGCGGGGATGATCACAGATACGCAGTATTTT
d_gene: TRBD1; v_gene: TRBV18; len: 16; j_gene: TRBJ1-3; abundance: few; CDR3aa: CASSQQTGSSGNTIYF; CDR3nt: TGTGCCAGCTCACAACAGACAGGGTCCTCTGGAAACACCATATATTTT
d_gene: .; v_gene: TRBV20-1; len: 12; j_gene: TRBJ1-1; abundance: many; CDR3aa: CSGGGWGTEAFF; CDR3nt: TGCAGTGGCGGGGGGTGGGGAACTGAAGCTTTCTTT
d_gene: TRBD2; v_gene: TRBV18; len: 14; j_gene: TRBJ2-7; abundance: many; CDR3aa: CASSPSSGEYEQYF; CDR3nt: TGTGCCAGCTCACCGTCTAGCGGGGAATACGAGCAGTACTTC
d_gene: .; v_gene: TRBV19; len: 15; j_gene: TRBJ2-1; abundance: few; CDR3aa: CASSIGLALYNEQFF; CDR3nt: TGTGCCAGTAGTATCGGGCTAGCGCTATACAATGAGCAGTTCTTC
d_gene: TRBD2; v_gene: TRBV20-1; len: 16; j_gene: TRBJ2-1; abundance: once; CDR3aa: CSASSSGGVAYNEQFF; CDR3nt: TGCAGTGCTAGTTCTAGCGGGGGGGTAGCCTACAATGAGCAGTTCTTC
d_gene: .; v_gene: TRBV19; len: 16; j_gene: TRBJ1-1; abundance: few; CDR3aa: CASSRGAGKLNTEAFF; CDR3nt: TGTGCCAGTAGTAGGGGGGCAGGAAAACTGAACACTGAAGCTTTCTTT
d_gene: .; v_gene: TRBV28; len: 13; j_gene: TRBJ1-4; abundance: few; CDR3aa: CASRTVSYEKLFF; CDR3nt: TGTGCCAGCAGGACGGTGTCCTACGAAAAACTGTTTTTT
d_gene: TRBD2; v_gene: TRBV28; len: 18; j_gene: TRBJ2-3; abundance: many; CDR3aa: CASSSSPGLGSFTDTQYF; CDR3nt: TGTGCCAGCAGCTCTTCCCCGGGACTAGGGTCCTTTACAGATACGCAGTATTTT
d_gene: .; v_gene: TRBV29-1; len: 15; j_gene: TRBJ2-5; abundance: few; CDR3aa: CSVEWGGGPDETQYF; CDR3nt: TGCAGCGTTGAATGGGGGGGGGGCCCGGACGAGACCCAGTACTTC
d_gene: .; v_gene: TRBV19; len: 14; j_gene: TRBJ2-3; abundance: few; CDR3aa: CASSMIISTDTQYF; CDR3nt: TGTGCCAGTAGTATGATCATCAGCACAGATACGCAGTATTTT